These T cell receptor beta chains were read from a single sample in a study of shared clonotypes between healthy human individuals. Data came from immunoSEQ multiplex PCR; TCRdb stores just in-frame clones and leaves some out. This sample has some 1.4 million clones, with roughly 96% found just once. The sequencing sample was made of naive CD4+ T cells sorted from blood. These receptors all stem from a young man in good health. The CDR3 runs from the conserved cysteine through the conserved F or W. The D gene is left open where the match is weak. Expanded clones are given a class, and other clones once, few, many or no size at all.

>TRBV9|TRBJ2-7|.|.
CATSPDPNAYEQYF
TGTGCCACTTCACCTGACCCTAACGCCTACGAGCAGTACTTC
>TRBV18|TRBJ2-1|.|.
CASSPRGTNNEQFF
TGTGCCAGCTCACCACGCGGGACCAACAATGAGCAGTTCTTC
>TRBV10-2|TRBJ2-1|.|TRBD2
CASSVGRLAGYDEQFF
TGCGCCAGCAGTGTGGGGAGACTAGCGGGATATGACGAGCAGTTCTTC
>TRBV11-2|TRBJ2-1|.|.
CASTPRGEFRDEQFF
TGTGCCAGCACCCCAAGGGGGGAATTTAGGGATGAGCAGTTCTTC
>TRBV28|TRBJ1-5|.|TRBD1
CASSLGGTGGIQPQHF
TGTGCCAGCAGTTTAGGGGGGACAGGGGGCATTCAGCCCCAGCATTTT
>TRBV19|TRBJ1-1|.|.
CASSIGEYTEAFF
TGTGCCAGTAGTATAGGGGAGTACACTGAAGCTTTCTTT
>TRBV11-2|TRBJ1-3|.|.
CASSLGNTIYF
TGTGCCAGCAGCTTAGGAAACACCATATATTTT
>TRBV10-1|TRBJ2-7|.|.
CARRSGPTGQYF
TGCGCCAGAAGAAGCGGTCCAACGGGGCAGTACTTC
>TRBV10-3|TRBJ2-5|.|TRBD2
CAISELAGGPQETQYF
TGTGCCATCAGTGAACTTGCGGGAGGGCCTCAAGAGACCCAGTACTTC
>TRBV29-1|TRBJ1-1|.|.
CSVKGGFTEAFF
TGCAGCGTGAAGGGGGGCTTCACTGAAGCTTTCTTT
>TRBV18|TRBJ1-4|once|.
CASSPLGRASNEKLFF
TGTGCCAGCTCACCGTTAGGAAGGGCATCGAATGAAAAACTGTTTTTT
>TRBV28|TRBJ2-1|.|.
CASSSSVEEQFF
TGTGCCAGCAGTTCGTCTGTAGAGGAGCAGTTCTTC
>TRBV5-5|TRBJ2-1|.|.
CASSLVQGLGYNEQFF
TGTGCCAGCAGCTTGGTTCAGGGGTTGGGGTACAATGAGCAGTTCTTC
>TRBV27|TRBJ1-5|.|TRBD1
CASTEAGGRQPQHF
TGTGCCAGCACTGAAGCAGGGGGTCGACAGCCCCAGCATTTT
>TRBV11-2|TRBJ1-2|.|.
CASSLGSPVYYGYTF
TGTGCCAGCAGCTTAGGAAGTCCCGTGTACTATGGCTACACCTTC
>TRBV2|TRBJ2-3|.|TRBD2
CASKREALVTDTQYF
TGTGCCAGCAAGCGGGAGGCCCTTGTCACAGATACGCAGTATTTT
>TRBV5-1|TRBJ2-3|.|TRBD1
CASSPGTGPYPGPDTQYF
TGCGCCAGCAGTCCCGGGACAGGCCCATATCCGGGTCCAGATACGCAGTATTTT
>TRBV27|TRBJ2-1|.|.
CASSLVGGLSYNEQFF
TGTGCCAGCAGTTTAGTCGGGGGGCTTTCCTACAATGAGCAGTTCTTC
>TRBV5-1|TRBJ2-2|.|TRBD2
CASSSGSGRTTGELFF
TGCGCCAGCAGCTCAGGTAGCGGGAGAACCACCGGGGAGCTGTTTTTT
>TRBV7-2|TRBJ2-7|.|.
CASSLVMGGAPYF
TGTGCCAGCAGCTTAGTCATGGGAGGCGCCCCGTACTTC
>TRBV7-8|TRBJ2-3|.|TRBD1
CASRKDRGTDTGKF
TGTGCCAGCAGAAAAGACAGGGGCACAGATACGGGGAAGTTT
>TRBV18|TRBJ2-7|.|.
CASSQPGGLRSYEQYF
TGTGCCAGCTCACAGCCCGGGGGCCTGAGGTCCTACGAGCAGTACTTC
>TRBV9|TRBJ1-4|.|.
CASSVDAGNNEKLFF
TGTGCCAGCAGCGTAGACGCCGGGAATAATGAAAAACTGTTTTTT
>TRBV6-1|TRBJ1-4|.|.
CASSGVGTTNEKLFF
TGTGCCAGCAGTGGGGTGGGTACAACTAATGAAAAACTGTTTTTT
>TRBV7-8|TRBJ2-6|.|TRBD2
CASRQREAGANVLTF
TGTGCCAGCAGACAGCGGGAGGCTGGGGCCAACGTCCTGACTTTC
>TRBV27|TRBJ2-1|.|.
CASSLRGDWLRNEQFF
TGTGCCAGCAGTTTACGAGGGGACTGGCTTAGAAATGAGCAGTTCTTC
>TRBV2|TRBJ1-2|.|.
CAISDRVVNGYTF
TGTGCCATCTCCGACAGAGTGGTAAACGGCTACACCTTC
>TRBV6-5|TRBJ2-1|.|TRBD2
CASRPGLAAYNEQFF
TGTGCCAGCAGGCCGGGACTAGCGGCCTACAATGAGCAGTTCTTC
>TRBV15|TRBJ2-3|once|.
CATSRETGTTQYF
TGTGCCACCAGCAGAGAAACCGGTACTACGCAGTATTTT
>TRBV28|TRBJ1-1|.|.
CASSLVNTEAFF
TGTGCCAGCAGTTTAGTTAACACTGAAGCTTTCTTT
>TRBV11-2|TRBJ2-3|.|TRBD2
CASRLAGAPTDTQYF
TGTGCCAGCAGGTTAGCGGGAGCTCCGACAGATACGCAGTATTTT
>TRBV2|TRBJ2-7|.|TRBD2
CASKTIPGRGGSHEYEQYF
TGTGCCAGCAAGACCATCCCCGGACGGGGAGGGAGCCACGAATACGAGCAGTACTTC
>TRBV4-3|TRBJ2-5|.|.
CASSKGLEETQYF
TGCGCCAGCAGCAAGGGCCTAGAAGAGACCCAGTACTTC
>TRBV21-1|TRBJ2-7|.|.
CASSPQADSLAEQYF
TGTGCCAGCAGCCCCCAGGCGGACAGCCTAGCCGAGCAGTACTTC
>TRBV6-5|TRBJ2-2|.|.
CASSYWAQGGTGELFF
TGTGCCAGCAGTTATTGGGCACAGGGTGGCACCGGGGAGCTGTTTTTT
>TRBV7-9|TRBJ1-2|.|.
CASSSGAGRGDGYTF
TGTGCCAGCAGCTCGGGTGCGGGCAGGGGAGATGGCTACACCTTC
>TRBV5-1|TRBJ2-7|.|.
CASSPQGAGLEQYF
TGCGCCAGCAGCCCCCAAGGGGCAGGCCTCGAGCAGTACTTC
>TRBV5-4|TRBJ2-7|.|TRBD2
CASSFPGLLSHEQYF
TGTGCCAGCAGCTTTCCGGGACTACTCTCCCACGAGCAGTACTTC
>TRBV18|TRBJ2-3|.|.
CASSWPAGQSTDTQYF
TGTGCCAGCTCATGGCCAGCGGGACAGAGCACAGATACGCAGTATTTT
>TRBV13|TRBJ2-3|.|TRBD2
CASSFALAGTDTQYF
TGTGCCAGCAGCTTCGCGCTAGCGGGCACAGATACGCAGTATTTT
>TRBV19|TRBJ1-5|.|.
CASSQKGGLGNQPQHF
TGTGCCAGTAGTCAGAAAGGGGGTTTAGGCAATCAGCCCCAGCATTTT
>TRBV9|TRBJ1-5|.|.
CASSPWAVGDQPQHF
TGTGCCAGCAGCCCCTGGGCGGTTGGCGATCAGCCCCAGCATTTT
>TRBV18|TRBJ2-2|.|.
CASSPPVGESRTGELFF
TGTGCCAGCTCACCACCAGTGGGAGAATCGCGCACCGGGGAGCTGTTTTTT
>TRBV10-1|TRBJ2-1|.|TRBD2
CASSEGRLAGPSYNEQFF
TGCGCCAGCAGTGAAGGGCGACTAGCGGGCCCCTCCTACAATGAGCAGTTCTTC
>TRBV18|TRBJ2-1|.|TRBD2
CASSPGLAYNEQFF
TGTGCCAGCTCACCGGGACTAGCCTACAATGAGCAGTTCTTC
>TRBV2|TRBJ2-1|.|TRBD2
CASRLGTSGIRSYNEQFF
TGTGCCAGCAGGCTTGGGACTAGCGGGATTCGCTCCTACAATGAGCAGTTCTTC
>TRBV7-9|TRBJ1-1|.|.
CASSKTQNTEAFF
TGTGCCAGCAGCAAAACACAAAACACTGAAGCTTTCTTT
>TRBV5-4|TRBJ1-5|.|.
CASSLGIHIGNQPQHF
TGTGCCAGCAGCCTTGGGATTCACATTGGCAATCAGCCCCAGCATTTT
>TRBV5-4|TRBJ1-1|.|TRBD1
CASSPRQGASTEAFF
TGTGCCAGCAGCCCCAGACAGGGGGCCAGCACTGAAGCTTTCTTT
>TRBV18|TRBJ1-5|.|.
CASSGDTGNQPQHF
TGTGCCAGCTCCGGGGATACGGGCAATCAGCCCCAGCATTTT
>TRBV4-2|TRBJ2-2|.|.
CASSQDTGGANTGELFF
TGTGCCAGCAGCCAAGATACGGGCGGGGCGAACACCGGGGAGCTGTTTTTT
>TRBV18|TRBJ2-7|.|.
CASSLKAGGMEVYEQYF
TGTGCCAGCTCACTTAAAGCAGGTGGGATGGAAGTTTACGAGCAGTACTTC
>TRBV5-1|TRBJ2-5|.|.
CASRRRPGGETQYF
TGCGCCAGCAGAAGGCGCCCCGGCGGAGAGACCCAGTACTTC
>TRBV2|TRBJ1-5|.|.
CASSEVGWVSQPQHF
TGTGCCAGCAGTGAAGTAGGGTGGGTAAGTCAGCCCCAGCATTTT